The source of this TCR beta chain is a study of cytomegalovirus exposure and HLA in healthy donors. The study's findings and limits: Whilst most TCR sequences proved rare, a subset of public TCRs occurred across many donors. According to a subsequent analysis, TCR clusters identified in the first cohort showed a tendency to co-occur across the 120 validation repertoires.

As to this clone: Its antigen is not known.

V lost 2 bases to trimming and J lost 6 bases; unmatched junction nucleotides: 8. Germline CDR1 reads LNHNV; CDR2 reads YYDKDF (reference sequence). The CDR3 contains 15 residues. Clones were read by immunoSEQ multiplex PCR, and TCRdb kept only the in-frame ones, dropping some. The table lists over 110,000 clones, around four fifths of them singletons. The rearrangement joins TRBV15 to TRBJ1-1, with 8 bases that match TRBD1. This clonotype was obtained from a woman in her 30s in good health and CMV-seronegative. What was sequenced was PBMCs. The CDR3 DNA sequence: TGTGCCACCAGCAGATCCGGGACAGGCGTCCCTGAAGCTTTCTTT. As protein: CATSRSGTGVPEAFF.